These T cell receptor beta chains were read from a single sample in a study of blood T cell repertoires in COVID-19. Clones were read by immunoSEQ multiplex PCR, and TCRdb kept only the in-frame ones, dropping some. The sample includes roughly 520,000 clones, 88% of them seen just once. The sample was PBMCs or T cells enriched from blood (not recorded which). These TCRs come from a woman aged 40 to 50 who had recovered from COVID-19. The CDR3 runs from the conserved cysteine through the conserved F or W. D genes are given only for firm matches. Size tells how often a clone was seen (once, few, many) or the class of an expanded clone, and some rows leave it out.

d_call j_call clone_size v_call cdr3_aa cdr3_nt
- TRBJ1-1 - TRBV4-1 CASSQDRRGSEAFF TGCGCCAGCAGCCAAGATCGAAGGGGGTCTGAAGCTTTCTTT
TRBD1 TRBJ1-2 - TRBV4-1 CASSLDRGRANYGYTF TGCGCCAGCAGCCTGGACAGGGGTAGAGCTAACTATGGCTACACCTTC
- TRBJ2-1 once TRBV3-1/TRBV3-2 CASRDPSAYNEQFF TGTGCCAGCAGGGACCCTAGCGCGTACAATGAGCAGTTCTTC
- TRBJ2-3 - TRBV4-3 CASSQAPDTQYF TGCGCCAGCAGCCAGGCCCCAGATACGCAGTATTTT
TRBD1 TRBJ1-5 once TRBV7-8 CASSLADRGNQPQHF TGTGCCAGCAGCTTAGCAGACAGGGGCAATCAGCCCCAGCATTTT
- TRBJ1-4 - TRBV5-1 CASSLQVATNEKLFF TGCGCCAGCAGCTTACAAGTTGCAACTAATGAAAAACTGTTTTTT
TRBD2 TRBJ2-7 - TRBV4-3 CASSQEPPLTSGSSHEQYF TGCGCCAGCAGCCAAGAACCCCCCTTAACTAGCGGGAGTTCCCACGAGCAGTACTTC
- TRBJ2-6 - TRBV18 CASSSDLSGANVLTF TGTGCCAGCTCATCAGATTTATCTGGGGCCAACGTCCTGACTTTC
TRBD1 TRBJ1-1 - TRBV27 CASSNLRDRYTEAFF TGTGCCAGCAGTAACCTCCGGGACAGGTACACTGAAGCTTTCTTT
- TRBJ1-3 - TRBV5-4 CASSFSSGITGNTIYF TGTGCCAGCAGCTTCTCTTCGGGGATAACTGGAAACACCATATATTTT
- TRBJ2-1 - TRBV15 CATSRDQVSNEQFF TGTGCCACCAGCAGAGATCAGGTTTCCAATGAGCAGTTCTTC
TRBD1 TRBJ2-3 once TRBV5-1 CASSGTGGTDTQYF TGCGCCAGCAGCGGGACAGGGGGCACAGATACGCAGTATTTT
- TRBJ1-5 - TRBV21-1 CASSPVRGGDHQPQHF TGTGCCAGCAGCCCAGTTCGGGGAGGGGATCATCAGCCCCAGCATTTT
TRBD1 TRBJ1-1 - TRBV30 CAWSRRGQNTEAFF TGTGCCTGGAGTCGAAGGGGGCAGAACACTGAAGCTTTCTTT
TRBD1 TRBJ2-1 - TRBV6-2/TRBV6-3 CASSPDRGRWNEQFF TGTGCCAGCAGCCCGGACAGGGGGCGCTGGAATGAGCAGTTCTTC
TRBD1 TRBJ1-1 - TRBV5-1 CASSLYGQGSTEAFF TGCGCCAGCAGCTTGTACGGACAGGGAAGCACTGAAGCTTTCTTT
- TRBJ1-5 once TRBV9 CASSVDGQRNQPQHF TGTGCCAGCAGCGTAGACGGACAGCGCAATCAGCCCCAGCATTTT
TRBD2 TRBJ2-3 once TRBV7-8 CASSRGQPGLATSTDTQYF TGTGCCAGCAGCCGGGGGCAACCGGGACTAGCGACTAGCACAGATACGCAGTATTTT
TRBD1 TRBJ1-2 - TRBV10-3 CAISEGQGAGGYTF TGTGCCATCAGTGAGGGACAGGGGGCCGGGGGCTACACCTTC
- TRBJ2-2 - TRBV30 CAWRSWRGWTGELFF TGTGCCTGGAGGTCTTGGCGGGGTTGGACCGGGGAGCTGTTTTTT
TRBD1 TRBJ1-6 - TRBV30 CAWSVFQGDRANSPLHF TGTGCCTGGAGTGTGTTTCAAGGGGACAGGGCAAATTCACCCCTCCACTTT
TRBD1 TRBJ2-7 once TRBV27 CASSLLWDREDEQYF TGTGCCAGCAGTTTACTTTGGGACAGGGAAGACGAGCAGTACTTC
- TRBJ1-5 - TRBV30 CAWSETGLYDQPQHF TGTGCCTGGAGTGAAACAGGGTTATATGATCAGCCCCAGCATTTT
- TRBJ2-7 - TRBV5-1 CASSLGGSSYEQYF TGCGCCAGCAGCTTAGGAGGAAGCTCCTACGAGCAGTACTTC
- TRBJ1-3 - TRBV29-1 CSVVGGSGNTIYF TGCAGCGTTGTGGGGGGATCTGGAAACACCATATATTTT
- TRBJ2-1 - TRBV5-8 CASSAHGTEQFF TGTGCCAGCAGCGCCCACGGTACTGAGCAGTTCTTC